What follows describes a single T cell receptor (beta chain). Its antigen remains unidentified. The table came from immunoSEQ multiplex PCR; TCRdb's copy has only in-frame clones and leaves some out. The table records 300,000 to 400,000 clones, roughly 91% of them present only once. Treatment reported: around 19 received Ad26.COV2.S at low or high dose, single or two shots; about 5 received placebo; per-sample allocation not given. Samples analyzed were those drawn on day 63 after the first vaccine or placebo injection. The administered vaccine (an Ad26 vector) expressed Wuhan-strain SARS-CoV-2 spike. The data derive from a study of Ad26.COV2.S vaccination and SARS-CoV-2 variants. The overall study: The donor was enrolled in the Ad26.COV2.S arm of the COV1001 trial. Findings and limits, study-wide: Placebo recipients showed lower spike-specific TCR breadth than vaccinees. Substantial post-vaccination breadth of spike-specific CD8+ and CD4+ T cell responses was reported.

This sample comprised peripheral blood, obtained in a trial of Ad26.COV2.S vaccine versus placebo. This sequence originates from a person aged 18-60 years who received the Ad26.COV2.S COVID-19 vaccine or a placebo.

CDR3: CASSQEFLNTEAFF. CDR3 DNA sequence: TGCGCCAGCAGCCAAGAGTTTTTGAACACTGAAGCTTTCTTT. The V and J genes are TRBV4-3 and TRBJ1-1; D remains ambiguous. V dropped 0 bases and J dropped 0 bases, with 5 bases sitting between them. The CDR3 runs 14 residues. Germline-derived CDR1 and CDR2 are LGHNA and YSLEER.